This passage covers 16 T cell receptor beta chains from one sample sequenced in a study of shared clonotypes between healthy human individuals. Naive-designated CD8 cells lacked CD45RO, were positively enriched for CCR7, and omitted terminally differentiated effector memory CD45RA+ cells. The protocol was immunoSEQ multiplex PCR, while the TCRdb copy is restricted to in-frame clones and leaves out a portion. Seen here are around 2,000,000 clones, about 95% observed once, and the top ten hold 0.85% to 1.2%. Sequencing was carried out using naive CD8+ T cells sorted from blood. These receptors were collected from a man aged 18 to 29 in good health.

The chain employs TRBV6-1 and TRBJ2-2; 8 positions agree with TRBD1. V shed 4 bases and J 0 bases; nucleotides not matched to a gene: 4. The V gene's germline CDR1 is MNHNS and CDR2 SASEGT. The CDR3 is 16 amino acids. CDR3 amino acids: CASSGWTGTNTGELFF. The CDR3 nucleotides are TGTGCCAGCAGTGGCTGGACAGGGACGAACACCGGGGAGCTGTTTTTT.

This chain connects TRBV10-3 to TRBJ2-2, with 7 positions matching TRBD1. From germline, CDR1 is ENHRY and CDR2 SYGVKD. V trimming: 3 bases; J trimming: 10 bases; junction bases outside the gene matches: 11. The CDR3 contains 15 residues. This chain's CDR3 is CAISDRQGLIEELFF. The DNA for the CDR3 is TGTGCCATCAGTGACCGACAGGGCCTCATAGAGGAGCTGTTTTTT.

V and J are TRBV2 and TRBJ1-4, with TRBD1 as a possible D gene (5 bases). This CDR3 contains 16 residues. The germline gives CDR1 SNHLY, CDR2 FYNNEI. Trimming shortened V by 9 bases and J by 2 bases, and 19 bases separated the two germline ends. The CDR3 DNA reads as TGTGCCAGGTGTTTGGGGCCCCCGGGCACTAATGAAAAACTGTTTTTT. This codes for CARCLGPPGTNEKLFF.

This chain joins TRBV6-1 and TRBJ2-7; D assignment may be TRBD1 or TRBD2 (5 bases each). The germline V gene has CDR1 MNHNS and CDR2 SASEGT. This CDR3 region has 16 residues. Trimming pared 4 bases from V and 0 bases from J, leaving 16 bases between. CDR3 bases: TGTGCCAGCAGTGCCGACCGAGGGGCGGCCTCCTACGAGCAGTACTTC. Its translation: CASSADRGAASYEQYF.

The CDR3 reads CASTLGAGSSYEQYF. CDR3 nucleotide sequence: TGTGCCAGCACCCTGGGGGCAGGGTCTAGCTACGAGCAGTACTTC. The genes are TRBV6-6 and TRBJ2-7; possible D gene TRBD1, 6 bases. Per the germline V gene, CDR1 is MNHNY and CDR2 is SVGAGI (reference sequence). Trimming stripped 7 bases from V and 3 bases from J, with 19 bases between. The CDR3 contains 15 residues.

The chain has TRBV7-2 and TRBJ1-1; D is unclear. The CDR3 spans 15 residues. Per germline, CDR1 SGHTA and CDR2 FQGNSA. Between the trimmed V and J ends, which lost 4 bases and 1 base, there was a span of 13 bases. CDR3 in DNA: TGTGCCAGCAGCTCAGAGGGATGGGGGAACACTGAAGCTTTCTTT. As protein: CASSSEGWGNTEAFF. Full variable domain (missing parts from reference TRBV7-2 and TRBJ1-1): GAGVSQSPSNKVTEKGKDVELRCDPISGHTALYWYRQSLGQGLEFLIYFQGNSAPDKSGLPSDRFSAERTGGSVSTLTIQRTQQEDSAVYLCASSSEGWGNTEAFFGQGTRLTVV.

The V call is TRBV27, the J call TRBJ2-2; 10 bases map to TRBD2. The CDR3 is 16 amino acids. Germline loops: CDR1 MNHEY, CDR2 SMNVEV (reference sequence). The junction had 9 bases not matched to a gene; V was cut back by 6 bases and J by 5 bases. DNA for the CDR3: TGTGCCAGCAGCCCCGTTCAGCGGGGGGGAACCGGGGAGCTGTTTTTT. Amino acids: CASSPVQRGGTGELFF.

The chain couples TRBV27 to TRBJ1-3; no definite D call. Germline assignment: CDR1 MNHEY and CDR2 SMNVEV (reference sequence). Trimming shortened V by 4 bases and J by 1 base, and 11 bases separated the two germline ends. The CDR3 consists of 15 residues. CDR3 sequence (DNA): TGTGCCAGCAGTTCCATTTTCGGGTCTGGAAACACCATATATTTT. Translating it yields CASSSIFGSGNTIYF.

The chain is built from TRBV5-5 and TRBJ2-7; D possibly corresponds to TRBD1 (5 bases). CDR3 length: 12 amino acids. Germline V gene data show CDR1 as SGHKS and CDR2 as YYEKEE (reference sequence). V lost 2 bases to trimming and J lost 3 bases, with 6 bases between them. CDR3 sequence: CASSFQGYEQYF. The CDR3 DNA sequence: TGTGCCAGCAGCTTTCAGGGCTACGAGCAGTACTTC.

The table lists this clone with a count of one. V gene TRBV9 combines with J gene TRBJ1-6, with 8 bases matching TRBD1. The germline V gene encodes CDR1 SGDLS and CDR2 YYNGEE. This CDR3 is 15 amino acids long. With 0 bases clipped from V and 10 bases from J, the junction kept 6 bases outside the gene matches. CDR3 coding DNA: TGTGCCAGCAGCGTAGAGACAGGGGAACGATCACCCCTCCACTTT. Encoded protein: CASSVETGERSPLHF. The full variable domain, in which reference TRBV9 and TRBJ1-6 provide the parts outside the CDR3, is DSGVTQTPKHLITATGQRVTLRCSPRSGDLSVYWYQQSLDQGLQFLIQYYNGEERAKGNILERFSAQQFPDLHSELNLSSLELGDSALYFCASSVETGERSPLHFGNGTRLTVT.

V gene TRBV7-9 combines with J gene TRBJ2-3; 9 bases fit TRBD2. The ends lost 6 bases at V and 3 bases at J; junction bases unmatched: 16. Germline V gene lookup returns CDR1 SEHNR and CDR2 FQNEAQ (reference sequence). The CDR3 runs 18 residues. CDR3 sequence (DNA): TGTGCCAGCAGTTCCCCCCAGCCAGCGGGAGGACAAACAGATACGCAGTATTTT. This sequence encodes CASSSPQPAGGQTDTQYF.

With respect to this clone: Distinct nucleotide sequences in the sample also encode this CDR3. The V call is TRBV12-5, the J call TRBJ2-7; D ambiguous. Germline-derived CDR1 and CDR2 are LGHNT and FRNRAP. The CDR3 spans 13 residues. V was cut by 0 bases and J by 0 bases, with 3 bases left in between. CDR3 amino acids: CASGLVNSYEQYF. As DNA, the CDR3 is TGTGCTAGTGGTTTGGTAAACTCCTACGAGCAGTACTTC.

In this sample, this clone turned up a few times. The chain uses TRBV25-1 and TRBJ2-3; 11 bases match TRBD2. Trimming removed 1 base from V and 1 base from J; junction bases left unmatched: 1. CDR3 length equals 16 residues. Germline lookup yields CDR1 MGHDK and CDR2 SYGVNS. CDR3 protein: CASSELGLAGTDTQYF. CDR3 coding DNA: TGTGCCAGCAGTGAATTGGGACTAGCGGGCACAGATACGCAGTATTTT.

This clone was counted a single time. V gene TRBV27 combines with J gene TRBJ2-5; 8 bases line up with TRBD2. The ends lost 3 bases at V and 1 base at J; junction bases unmatched: 7. CDR1 MNHEY and CDR2 SMNVEV come from the germline V gene (reference sequence). The CDR3 covers 16 residues. The CDR3 coding sequence is TGTGCCAGCAGTTTCGCAGCGGGGGAGTTCCAAGAGACCCAGTACTTC. This codes for CASSFAAGEFQETQYF.

The rearrangement uses TRBV9 and TRBJ2-7, with 9 bases identical to TRBD1. V was pared by 3 bases and J by 2 bases, with 9 bases of the junction left unmatched. This CDR3 is built from 16 residues. Germline V gene lookup returns CDR1 SGDLS and CDR2 YYNGEE. CDR3 DNA: TGTGCCAGCAGCGCTTCCCGGGACAGGGCTGCCTACGAGCAGTACTTC. Translation gives CASSASRDRAAYEQYF.

V gene TRBV19 combines with J gene TRBJ1-5; the D is unclear. The CDR3 has 15 amino acids. Germline V CDR1 and CDR2: LNHDA, SQIVND (reference sequence). Trimming pared 6 bases from V and 3 bases from J, leaving 15 bases between. In nucleotides, the CDR3 is TGTGCCAGTAGACCGGGCCTCGGAAACAATCAGCCCCAGCATTTT. It is translated as CASRPGLGNNQPQHF. Supplemented by reference TRBV19 and TRBJ1-5, the full variable domain reads DGGITQSPKYLFRKEGQNVTLSCEQNLNHDAMYWYRQDPGQGLRLIYYSQIVNDFQKGDIAEGYSVSREKKESFPLTVTSAQKNPTAFYLCASRPGLGNNQPQHFGDGTRLSIL.